Following are 14 T cell receptor beta chains from one sample sequenced in a study of T cell responses to AZD1222 COVID-19 vaccine. The method was immunoSEQ multiplex PCR; TCRdb's version includes in-frame clones alone and lacks a portion of them. This sample yields about 150,000 clones, of which 89% are seen a single time; roughly 4.7% belongs to the top ten. The material sequenced was peripheral blood, taken on day 0 of AZD1222 vaccination. Receptors were obtained from an adult in good health.

This CDR3 reads CSVGSRTESFYGYTF. The DNA of the CDR3 is TGCAGCGTTGGGTCTCGGACTGAAAGTTTCTATGGCTACACCTTC. The chain combines TRBV29-1 with TRBJ1-2; no reliable D call. The CDR3 is 15 amino acids. Trimming took off 4 bases at V and 4 bases at J, with 19 bases between the two ends. The germline CDR1 and CDR2 sequences are SQVTM and ANQGSEA.

The chain is built from TRBV12-3 or TRBV12-4 and TRBJ2-6; D not resolved. This CDR3 has 13 residues. V shed 6 bases and J shed 4 bases, with 7 bases lying between them. This CDR3 reads CASSPQGANVLTF. CDR3 bases: TGTGCCAGCAGCCCCCAAGGGGCCAACGTCCTGACTTTC.

The chain joins TRBV10-3 to TRBJ1-5, with 11 bases fitting TRBD1. After removal of 6 bases from V and 2 bases from J, the junction contained 0 bases not matched to a gene. CDR3 length equals 14 residues. CDR1 ENHRY and CDR2 SYGVKD come from the germline V gene. The chain's CDR3 is CAIRGQGGNQPQHF. As DNA, the CDR3 is TGTGCCATCAGGGGACAGGGGGGCAATCAGCCCCAGCATTTT.

The chain is built from TRBV7-2 and TRBJ1-5, with TRBD1 matching 9 bases. CDR3 length equals 17 residues. From germline, CDR1 is SGHTA and CDR2 FQGNSA. With 1 base clipped from V and 1 base from J, the junction kept 5 bases outside the gene matches. The CDR3 region has the DNA TGTGCCAGCAGCTTAGTTGGGACAGGGTTAAGCAATCAGCCCCAGCATTTT. Amino acids: CASSLVGTGLSNQPQHF.

This chain joins TRBV19 and TRBJ2-1; 9 bases map to TRBD2. The germline gives CDR1 LNHDA, CDR2 SQIVND (reference sequence). The CDR3 is 15 amino acids. Trimming at V came to 7 bases and at J to 5 bases, leaving 9 bases not matched to a gene. CDR3 in DNA: TGTGCCAGTACCTCACTCAGGACTAGCGACAATGAGCAGTTCTTC. This gives the protein CASTSLRTSDNEQFF. Drawing the rest from reference TRBV19 and TRBJ2-1, the complete variable domain is DGGITQSPKYLFRKEGQNVTLSCEQNLNHDAMYWYRQDPGQGLRLIYYSQIVNDFQKGDIAEGYSVSREKKESFPLTVTSAQKNPTAFYLCASTSLRTSDNEQFFGPGTRLTVL.

The V call is TRBV7-2, the J call TRBJ1-1; D not certain. This CDR3 has 14 residues. From germline, CDR1 is SGHTA and CDR2 FQGNSA. Trimming removed 5 bases at V and 0 bases at J, with 10 bases between. The CDR3 DNA reads as TGTGCCAGCAGCCCGTGGGGATTGAACACTGAAGCTTTCTTT. This codes for CASSPWGLNTEAFF.

J is TRBJ1-5 and V is TRBV4-1; D perhaps matches TRBD1 (6 bases). Trimming cost V 1 base and J 11 bases, with 15 bases left between them. Germline V gene sequence: CDR1 MGHRA, CDR2 YSYEKL. This CDR3 has 14 amino acids. The CDR3 DNA sequence: TGCGCCAGCAGCCAAGGGCAGGGGAATGGGGCCCAGCATTTT. It encodes CASSQGQGNGAQHF.

The chain employs TRBV7-3 and TRBJ1-1; D not resolved. Trimming left V 3 bases short and J 1 base short, with 6 bases between. Germline V gene data show CDR1 as SGHTA and CDR2 as FQGTGA. The CDR3 is 13 amino acids. For the CDR3, the DNA is TGTGCCAGCAGCTTCGGAGAGAACACTGAAGCTTTCTTT. It codes for CASSFGENTEAFF.

The chain links TRBV12-2 to TRBJ1-2. TRBV12-2 is an annotated pseudogene. The CDR3 extends over 15 amino acids. CDR3 DNA sequence: TGTGCAAGTCGCTTAGAAGCCCTCCCGTACAATGGCTACACCTTC. Translated, it gives CASRLEALPYNGYTF.

This sequence joins TRBV7-8 and TRBJ1-6; D might be TRBD1 (5 bases). The CDR3 sequence is 14 residues long. V lost 8 bases and J lost 6, with 14 bases in between. Germline assignment: CDR1 SGHVS and CDR2 FQNEAQ. The CDR3 DNA reads as TGTGCCAGCGGTACGGGGGGATCTAATTCACCCCTCCACTTT. The encoded protein is CASGTGGSNSPLHF.

The chain uses TRBV5-1 and TRBJ1-2; a weak D match, TRBD1 (5 bases). CDR1 is SGHRS, CDR2 YFSETQ, per germline. V was pared by 4 bases and J by 7 bases, with 14 bases between. The CDR3 sequence is 13 residues long. CDR3 residues: CASSQDKRSGYTF. CDR3 bases: TGCGCCAGCAGCCAGGACAAACGGAGTGGCTACACCTTC.

The CDR3 bases are TGTGCCAGCAGCCAAGATTTGGGGGGGGGCTTTAATTCCCTCAGCACAGATACGCAGTATTTT. Protein: CASSQDLGGGFNSLSTDTQYF. V gene TRBV3-1 (or the pseudogene TRBV3-2) combines with J gene TRBJ2-3, with D possibly matching TRBD2 (7 bases). The V and J ends lost 0 bases and 0 bases respectively, with 25 bases between them. Germline assignment: CDR1 LGHDT and CDR2 YNNKEL (reference sequence). The CDR3 runs 21 residues.

The chain couples TRBV9 to TRBJ2-1, with TRBD1 as a possible D gene (5 bases). V was shortened by 2 bases and J by 2 bases, with 11 bases between the two germline ends. The germline gives CDR1 SGDLS, CDR2 YYNGEE. The CDR3 sequence is 15 residues long. The CDR3 region is CASSVDGAAYNEQFF. The DNA for the CDR3 is TGTGCCAGCAGCGTGGATGGGGCTGCCTACAATGAGCAGTTCTTC.

This clone was picked up one time. The chain employs TRBV7-9 and TRBJ2-1, with 8 bases aligning to TRBD2. Losses at the gene ends were 5 bases for V and 0 bases for J; bases not matched to a gene: 15. The CDR3 length is 19 residues. CDR1 and CDR2 from the germline V gene are SEHNR and FQNEAQ (reference sequence). The CDR3 is CASSPRGWSGGPSYNEQFF. As DNA, the CDR3 is TGTGCCAGCAGCCCCCGCGGGTGGTCGGGAGGGCCCTCCTACAATGAGCAGTTCTTC.